The rows below give T cell receptor beta chains drawn from one sample of a study of CD8 T cells in ankylosing spondylitis. TCRdb re-called the 5' RACE reads through MiXCR, storing one row per CDR3 protein. In the table there are 200,000 to 250,000 distinct CDR3 sequences, about 18% of which are singletons. Input material: blood, either unsorted or a sorted T cell fraction (not recorded which). The receptors were sampled from a male donor with ankylosing spondylitis. The CDR3 runs from the conserved cysteine through the conserved F or W. D genes are given only for firm matches. The size entry is marked missing in some rows and otherwise reads once, few, many or a size class.

D: -; J: TRBJ2-3; length: 13; size: many; V: TRBV20-1; DNA: TGCAGTGCTAGAGTCCCAGTGCGAGATACGCAGTATTTT; CDR3: CSARVPVRDTQYF
D: TRBD2; J: TRBJ2-5; length: 16; size: -; V: TRBV7-3; DNA: TGTGCCAGCAGCTTAGGGACTAGCGGAAACCAAGAGACCCAGTACTTC; CDR3: CASSLGTSGNQETQYF
D: -; J: TRBJ2-3; length: 13; size: few; V: TRBV7-9; DNA: TGTGCCAGCAGCTCTATCTTTGCAGATACGCAGTATTTT; CDR3: CASSSIFADTQYF
D: TRBD1; J: TRBJ1-2; length: 16; size: few; V: TRBV13; DNA: TGTGCCAGCAGCTTTACTCGGGGACAGGATAACTATGGCTACACCTTC; CDR3: CASSFTRGQDNYGYTF
D: -; J: TRBJ1-2; length: 15; size: -; V: TRBV28; DNA: TGTGCCAGCAGTTTACCCAGACACTTCGACTATGGCTACACCTTC; CDR3: CASSLPRHFDYGYTF
D: TRBD1; J: TRBJ2-7; length: 13; size: -; V: TRBV10-3; DNA: TGTGCCATTCGACAGGGGATGATCAACGAGCAGTACTTC; CDR3: CAIRQGMINEQYF
D: TRBD2; J: TRBJ2-3; length: 16; size: -; V: TRBV11-1; DNA: TGTGCCAGCAGCTTATGGCGGGGGGCTGGCACAGATACGCAGTATTTT; CDR3: CASSLWRGAGTDTQYF
D: -; J: TRBJ2-7; length: 13; size: few; V: TRBV28; DNA: TGTGCCAGCAGTCAGGGGACTCTCTACGAGCAGTACTTC; CDR3: CASSQGTLYEQYF
D: TRBD2; J: TRBJ2-1; length: 17; size: few; V: TRBV29-1; DNA: TGCAGCGTTGAAGACCGGACTAGCGGGAGGGCCTTTGATGAGCAGTTCTTC; CDR3: CSVEDRTSGRAFDEQFF
D: -; J: TRBJ2-7; length: 13; size: -; V: TRBV27; DNA: TGTGCCAGCAGTTTGGAGGGAAGGGGGGAGCAGTACTTC; CDR3: CASSLEGRGEQYF
D: TRBD2; J: TRBJ2-7; length: 14; size: few; V: TRBV28; DNA: TGTGCCAGCATTGCCGCGGGAGGCGGGTACGAGCAGTACTTC; CDR3: CASIAAGGGYEQYF
D: -; J: TRBJ2-7; length: 15; size: few; V: TRBV13; DNA: TGTGCCAGCAGCTTTTGGGCTTCGGGGGTGGACGAGCAGTACTTC; CDR3: CASSFWASGVDEQYF
D: TRBD1; J: TRBJ1-4; length: 15; size: -; V: TRBV20-1; DNA: TGCAGTGCTAGAGATGCCGGACAGGGAAGTGAAAAACTGTTTTTT; CDR3: CSARDAGQGSEKLFF
D: -; J: TRBJ2-1; length: 15; size: few; V: TRBV18; DNA: TGTGCCAGCTCACCACCTCAGCCCATCTACAATGAGCAGTTCTTC; CDR3: CASSPPQPIYNEQFF
D: TRBD1; J: TRBJ1-1; length: 15; size: -; V: TRBV3-1; DNA: TGTGCCAGCAGCCCGGGACAGGTTATTGTAACTGAAGCTTTCTTT; CDR3: CASSPGQVIVTEAFF
D: TRBD1; J: TRBJ2-7; length: 15; size: few; V: TRBV28; DNA: TGTGCCAGCAGCCCCCGGGACAGGGGTTCCGGCGAGCAGTACTTC; CDR3: CASSPRDRGSGEQYF
D: -; J: TRBJ1-1; length: 13; size: few; V: TRBV19; DNA: TGTGCCAGTAGGGGCCTCGGAAACACTGAAGCTTTCTTT; CDR3: CASRGLGNTEAFF
D: -; J: TRBJ2-1; length: 14; size: -; V: TRBV2; DNA: TGTGCCAGCAGTGAACGGGTCTCCTACAATGAGCAGTTCTTC; CDR3: CASSERVSYNEQFF
D: TRBD1; J: TRBJ2-5; length: 14; size: -; V: TRBV3-1; DNA: TGTGCCAGCAGCCAAGTAACAGGGGAAGAGACCCAGTACTTC; CDR3: CASSQVTGEETQYF
D: TRBD1; J: TRBJ2-6; length: 19; size: -; V: TRBV4-3; DNA: TGCGCCAGCAGCCAAGATAGGAGACAGGGGCTCTCTGGGGCCAACGTCCTGACTTTC; CDR3: CASSQDRRQGLSGANVLTF
D: -; J: TRBJ2-3; length: 17; size: few; V: TRBV2; DNA: TGTGCCAGCAGTAGCACAATGGGGGAACTGGGCACAGATACGCAGTATTTT; CDR3: CASSSTMGELGTDTQYF
D: -; J: TRBJ2-2; length: 14; size: few; V: TRBV2; DNA: TGTGCCAGCAACGGGGGGCCTGGTCCGGGGGAGCTGTTTTTT; CDR3: CASNGGPGPGELFF
D: -; J: TRBJ1-2; length: 13; size: few; V: TRBV5-1; DNA: TGCGCCAGCAGAGAGGCAGATTATCATGGCTACACCTTC; CDR3: CASREADYHGYTF
D: TRBD2; J: TRBJ2-3; length: 15; size: -; V: TRBV20-1; DNA: TGCAGTGCTAGAGAACTAGCGGACAGCACAGATACGCAGTATTTT; CDR3: CSARELADSTDTQYF
D: -; J: TRBJ2-1; length: 15; size: few; V: TRBV20-1; DNA: TGCAGTGCTAGAGATCTGGCGACAGCCTACAATGAGCAGTTCTTC; CDR3: CSARDLATAYNEQFF
D: -; J: TRBJ2-7; length: 14; size: -; V: TRBV7-2; DNA: TGTGCCAGCAGCCTAACTAGCCCCTACTACGAGCAGTACTTC; CDR3: CASSLTSPYYEQYF
D: -; J: TRBJ2-1; length: 13; size: -; V: TRBV7-8; DNA: TGTGCCAGCAGCTTAACCTGGGGGAATGAGCAGTTCTTC; CDR3: CASSLTWGNEQFF
D: -; J: TRBJ2-2; length: 16; size: few; V: TRBV11-2; DNA: TGTGCCAGCAGCTTTACGAGGGGGGGGCCTGCCGGGGAGCTGTTTTTT; CDR3: CASSFTRGGPAGELFF
D: TRBD1; J: TRBJ2-7; length: 15; size: -; V: TRBV27; DNA: TGTGCCAGCAGTTCTTCAGCAGGGGGCTCCTACGAGCAGTACTTC; CDR3: CASSSSAGGSYEQYF
D: -; J: TRBJ2-5; length: 14; size: -; V: TRBV28; DNA: TGTGCCAGCAGTTCCCTGGGACTTGAAGAGACCCAGTACTTC; CDR3: CASSSLGLEETQYF
D: -; J: TRBJ2-3; length: 14; size: -; V: TRBV19; DNA: TGTGCCAGCACGGACTTCTTTAGCACAGATACGCAGTATTTT; CDR3: CASTDFFSTDTQYF
D: TRBD2; J: TRBJ2-5; length: 16; size: -; V: TRBV27; DNA: TGTGCCAGCACCCCGACGGCTAGCGGGAGTCCCGAGACCCAGTACTTC; CDR3: CASTPTASGSPETQYF
D: -; J: TRBJ2-7; length: 13; size: few; V: TRBV5-1; DNA: TGCGCCAGCAGCTCCGACAGACCCTACGAGCAGTACTTC; CDR3: CASSSDRPYEQYF
D: TRBD2; J: TRBJ2-7; length: 15; size: few; V: TRBV2; DNA: TGTGCCAGCAGTGATGGACTAGCGGTCTCCTACGAGCAGTACTTC; CDR3: CASSDGLAVSYEQYF
D: -; J: TRBJ1-2; length: 15; size: -; V: TRBV9; DNA: TGTGCCAGCAGCCCCCGGCTGGGGGGAGACTATGGCTACACCTTC; CDR3: CASSPRLGGDYGYTF
D: -; J: TRBJ2-1; length: 16; size: -; V: TRBV27; DNA: TGTGCCAGCAGTTTATCGAGTGGACACTCCTACAATGAGCAGTTCTTC; CDR3: CASSLSSGHSYNEQFF
D: -; J: TRBJ2-7; length: 16; size: -; V: TRBV5-6; DNA: TGTGCCAGCAGCTTGGGGCTATCAGGGGAGCCTTGGGAGCAGTACTTC; CDR3: CASSLGLSGEPWEQYF
D: -; J: TRBJ2-1; length: 13; size: -; V: TRBV19; DNA: TGTGCCAGTAGTGACTTGCGAGGGGGTGAGCAGTTCTTC; CDR3: CASSDLRGGEQFF
D: -; J: TRBJ2-5; length: 14; size: -; V: TRBV11-2; DNA: TGTGCCAGCAGCTTAGTCGGGGGCCGGGAGACCCAGTACTTC; CDR3: CASSLVGGRETQYF
D: -; J: TRBJ2-3; length: 13; size: -; V: TRBV6-2/TRBV6-3; DNA: TGTGCCAGCACCAGTAGCGGCACAGATACGCAGTATTTT; CDR3: CASTSSGTDTQYF
D: -; J: TRBJ2-7; length: 13; size: -; V: TRBV7-9; DNA: TGTGCCAGCAGTCACCCGAGCTCCTACGAGCAGTACTTC; CDR3: CASSHPSSYEQYF
D: TRBD2; J: TRBJ2-3; length: 15; size: many; V: TRBV28; DNA: TGTGCCAGCAGCCCGCCGGGACTAGCCAAAGATACGCAGTATTTT; CDR3: CASSPPGLAKDTQYF